These T cell receptor beta chains were read from a single sample in a study of Graves' ophthalmopathy and Graves' hyperthyroidism. TCRdb recomputed calls from the multiplex PCR reads with MiXCR, one row per CDR3 protein. This sample has 580,000 or so distinct CDR3 sequences; about 40% occur once, and the top ten carry approximately 4.1%. What was sequenced was peripheral blood or thyroid tissue (not recorded which). These receptors were taken from an adult man with Graves' hyperthyroidism. The conserved cysteine and the conserved F or W are not part of the CDR3 here. Fields, in order: CDR3 length, J gene, clone size, V gene, CDR3 protein. The size field is filled for only some rows; it gives once, few, many or a size class.

cdr3_length: 9; j_call: TRBJ1-1; clone_size: once; v_call: TRBV29-1; cdr3_aa: SDFQGTRAF
cdr3_length: 12; j_call: TRBJ2-5; clone_size: few; v_call: TRBV10-1; cdr3_aa: ASSESGPRGTQY
cdr3_length: 11; j_call: TRBJ1-2; clone_size: many; v_call: TRBV5-8; cdr3_aa: ASSLAGGNGYT
cdr3_length: 13; j_call: TRBJ1-5; clone_size: many; v_call: TRBV2; cdr3_aa: ASSEGTRGVKPQH
cdr3_length: 9; j_call: TRBJ2-5; clone_size: .; v_call: TRBV12-3/TRBV12-4; cdr3_aa: ASSLVGTQY
cdr3_length: 15; j_call: TRBJ1-2; clone_size: .; v_call: TRBV19; cdr3_aa: ASSMGTQGAANYGYT
cdr3_length: 12; j_call: TRBJ2-7; clone_size: many; v_call: TRBV20-1; cdr3_aa: SASGGATSYEQY
cdr3_length: 8; j_call: TRBJ2-7; clone_size: .; v_call: TRBV2; cdr3_aa: ASSDRTGG
cdr3_length: 11; j_call: TRBJ2-7; clone_size: .; v_call: TRBV29-1; cdr3_aa: SAGGTGTYEQY
cdr3_length: 11; j_call: TRBJ1-5; clone_size: .; v_call: TRBV19; cdr3_aa: ASSIGVDQPQH
cdr3_length: 11; j_call: TRBJ1-5; clone_size: .; v_call: TRBV4-1; cdr3_aa: ASSRGFNQPQH
cdr3_length: 12; j_call: TRBJ1-5; clone_size: few; v_call: TRBV6-1; cdr3_aa: ASDLRSSNQPQH
cdr3_length: 12; j_call: TRBJ1-4; clone_size: .; v_call: TRBV10-3; cdr3_aa: AISPTEADEKLF
cdr3_length: 12; j_call: TRBJ1-6; clone_size: .; v_call: TRBV29-1; cdr3_aa: SVETGGLPSPLH
cdr3_length: 11; j_call: TRBJ1-3; clone_size: .; v_call: TRBV10-3; cdr3_aa: APRDSYGNTIY
cdr3_length: 12; j_call: TRBJ2-7; clone_size: many; v_call: TRBV10-3; cdr3_aa: AISEYQDSYEQY
cdr3_length: 12; j_call: TRBJ1-1; clone_size: .; v_call: TRBV29-1; cdr3_aa: SVDRAGMNTEAF
cdr3_length: 14; j_call: TRBJ2-7; clone_size: .; v_call: TRBV29-1; cdr3_aa: SVEGTDGSLSYEQY
cdr3_length: 11; j_call: TRBJ2-3; clone_size: .; v_call: TRBV5-1; cdr3_aa: ASSSWSTDTQY
cdr3_length: 12; j_call: TRBJ1-4; clone_size: .; v_call: TRBV12-3/TRBV12-4; cdr3_aa: ASSPTGEGEKLF
cdr3_length: 10; j_call: TRBJ1-1; clone_size: many; v_call: TRBV12-3/TRBV12-4; cdr3_aa: ASSLVLGEAF
cdr3_length: 11; j_call: TRBJ2-5; clone_size: many; v_call: TRBV7-7; cdr3_aa: ASASGYQETQY
cdr3_length: 15; j_call: TRBJ2-3; clone_size: once; v_call: TRBV20-1; cdr3_aa: SASYLTSGSRTDTQY
cdr3_length: 11; j_call: TRBJ1-1; clone_size: many; v_call: TRBV19; cdr3_aa: ASSGQPHTEAF
cdr3_length: 13; j_call: TRBJ1-5; clone_size: .; v_call: TRBV19; cdr3_aa: ASSISGQYYQPQH
cdr3_length: 12; j_call: TRBJ1-2; clone_size: few; v_call: TRBV28; cdr3_aa: ASLADSGIYGYT
cdr3_length: 10; j_call: TRBJ2-7; clone_size: .; v_call: TRBV3-1; cdr3_aa: ASSPGRRGQY
cdr3_length: 12; j_call: TRBJ1-4; clone_size: many; v_call: TRBV12-5; cdr3_aa: ASGPAGGVEKLF
cdr3_length: 14; j_call: TRBJ2-7; clone_size: .; v_call: TRBV11-1; cdr3_aa: ASSLTNLRTRNEQY
cdr3_length: 13; j_call: TRBJ2-1; clone_size: many; v_call: TRBV5-5; cdr3_aa: ASSLAPGLGFEQF
cdr3_length: 12; j_call: TRBJ1-6; clone_size: many; v_call: TRBV10-3; cdr3_aa: AIRQGVQDSPLH
cdr3_length: 16; j_call: TRBJ2-7; clone_size: .; v_call: TRBV10-3; cdr3_aa: ASSDDLGGSGGYNEQY
cdr3_length: 11; j_call: TRBJ2-7; clone_size: .; v_call: TRBV29-1; cdr3_aa: SLVGTSSYEQY
cdr3_length: 14; j_call: TRBJ1-5; clone_size: .; v_call: TRBV20-1; cdr3_aa: SARDTGSGYEQPQH